This T cell receptor (beta chain) was identified during a study of molecular identifiers for immune sequencing clone quantification. General study points: Highly expanded clone sizes could end up underestimated if a barcode were shared by identical TCR molecules. Clones above 20 RNA copies contained over 97% of effector molecules but under 1% of naive ones.

This CDR3 is built from 14 residues. Germline trimming cut 5 bases from V and 5 bases from J; bases unmatched to any gene: 7. Germline V gene sequence: CDR1 MDHEN, CDR2 SYDVKM. Naive CD8 T cells were sorted as CD8+CD4-CCR7+CD45RA+. In preparing bulk TCR libraries, previously described methods and listed TCR primers were used. One entry per CDR3 protein results from TCRdb running MiXCR on the PCR reads. Among approximately 550,000 distinct CDR3 sequences listed, over 20% were seen once. There are many counts of this clonotype. As yet, its antigen is unknown. The rearrangement links TRBV28 to TRBJ1-2; 8 nucleotides align to TRBD1. The source of this sequence is a human donor in good health. Some libraries in this study had Jurkat cell RNA spiked in. Material for sequencing was naive CD8+ T cells from blood, with Jurkat cell RNA spiked in. Specified subset: FACS-sorted CD8+CD4-CCR7+CD45RA+ naive T cells. The CDR3 DNA follows: TGTGCCAGCAGTAACAATAACAGGGGGTATGGCTACACCTTC. Its translation is CASSNNNRGYGYTF.